Sequencing of this T cell receptor beta chain was carried out in a study of blood T cell repertoires in COVID-19. On the study more broadly: Some COVID-19 samples were acute and others convalescent; all came from the United States, Italy and Spain.

As originally analysed: Estimation of nucleated cell counts relied on the amplification of reference gene primers. The repertoire was sequenced with immunoSEQ multiplex PCR; TCRdb's copy has only in-frame clones and lacks some. D and trimming come from the DNA, and the V and J calls and clone size come from that table. The table has about 170,000 clones, more than 70% seen once; the top ten hold 13% to 15%. The CDR3 runs 12 residues. Trimming took 6 bases from V and 6 from J, leaving 11 bases between them. The chain recombines TRBV12-3 or TRBV12-4 with TRBJ1-2; D is ambiguous. This clonotype was sampled from a man aged 18 to 29 with active or convalescent COVID-19. Sequenced input: peripheral blood. The CDR3 reads CASSLDGHGYTF. The CDR3 DNA sequence: TGTGCCAGCAGCCTCGATGGGCATGGCTACACCTTC.